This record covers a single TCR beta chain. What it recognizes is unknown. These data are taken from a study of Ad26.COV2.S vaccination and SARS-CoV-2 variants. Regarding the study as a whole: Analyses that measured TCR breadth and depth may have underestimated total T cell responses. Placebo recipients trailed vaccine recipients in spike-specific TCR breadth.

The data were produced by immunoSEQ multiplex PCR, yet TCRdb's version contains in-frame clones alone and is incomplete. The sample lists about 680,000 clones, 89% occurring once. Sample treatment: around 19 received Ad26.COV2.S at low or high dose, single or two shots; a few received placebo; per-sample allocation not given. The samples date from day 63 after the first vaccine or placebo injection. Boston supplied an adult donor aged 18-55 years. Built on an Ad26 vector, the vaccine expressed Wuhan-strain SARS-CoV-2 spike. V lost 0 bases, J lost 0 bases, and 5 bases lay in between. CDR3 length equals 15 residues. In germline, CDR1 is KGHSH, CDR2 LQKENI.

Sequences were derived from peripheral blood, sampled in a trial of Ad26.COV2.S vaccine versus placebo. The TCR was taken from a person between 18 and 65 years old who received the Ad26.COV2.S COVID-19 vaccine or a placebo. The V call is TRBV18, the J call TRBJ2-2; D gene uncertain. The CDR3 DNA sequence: TGTGCCAGCTCACCACCAAAAACGAACACCGGGGAGCTGTTTTTT. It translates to CASSPPKTNTGELFF.